Listed below are T cell receptor beta chains from one sample, sequenced in a study of T cell repertoires in aging, cancer and after chemotherapy. TCRdb redid the calling of the multiplex PCR reads with MiXCR, one entry per CDR3 protein. Here the sample spans thousands of distinct CDR3 sequences, 45% to 55% being singletons. Material: blood. The receptor set was obtained from a human donor in good health. Both conserved end residues are part of each CDR3. The order of the fields is CDR3 length, V gene, J gene, D gene, clone size, CDR3 DNA, CDR3 protein. The D gene is left open where the match is weak. Expanded clones are given a class, and other clones once, few, many or no size at all.

14	TRBV6-1	TRBJ2-3	TRBD2	-	TGTGCCGCAGCGGGGTGGGGGGGGACAGATACGCAGTATTTT	CAAAGWGGTDTQYF
12	TRBV7-9	TRBJ1-2	-	once	TGTGCCAGCAGCTTTGGAGGGGATTCTAAAACCTTC	CASSFGGDSKTF
14	TRBV30	TRBJ2-7	TRBD1	-	TGTGCCTGGACTCAGGGACAGGGCTCCTACGAGCAGTACTTC	CAWTQGQGSYEQYF
17	TRBV5-1	TRBJ2-7	-	-	TGCGCCAGCAGCTTGGAAGGGCAACTCTCTTGGGCCTACGAGCAGTACTTC	CASSLEGQLSWAYEQYF
15	TRBV5-6	TRBJ2-1	TRBD1	few	TGTGCCAGCAGCATACAGGGGGGAAGGGGCAATGAGCAGTTCTTC	CASSIQGGRGNEQFF
14	TRBV6-5	TRBJ1-2	-	once	TGTGCCAGCACCTCGAGGCAGGCAATCAATGGCTACACCTTC	CASTSRQAINGYTF
13	TRBV27	TRBJ2-3	TRBD1	-	TGTGCCAGCACGGGACAGGGGATAGATACGCAGTATTTT	CASTGQGIDTQYF
16	TRBV19	TRBJ2-3	TRBD2	few	TGTGCCAGTAGTATCTACCTAGCGGGAGAAAAAGATACGCAGTATTTT	CASSIYLAGEKDTQYF
16	TRBV15	TRBJ1-3	-	few	TGTGCCACCAGCCCAGACAGAACCCACTCTGGAAACACCATATATTTT	CATSPDRTHSGNTIYF
16	TRBV5-6	TRBJ2-2	TRBD2	-	TGTGCCAGCAGCTCGGGACTAGCGGCCTACACCGGGGAGCTGTTTTTT	CASSSGLAAYTGELFF
11	TRBV29-1	TRBJ1-2	-	-	-	CSVGTGAQDTF
16	TRBV5-6	TRBJ2-6	-	few	TGTGCCAGCAGCGACCTGGTGTTGTCTGGGGCCAACGTCCTGACTTTC	CASSDLVLSGANVLTF
14	TRBV6-5	TRBJ1-5	-	-	TGTGCCAGAAGTTATCGGGGGAGCGGTCAGCCCCAGCATTTT	CARSYRGSGQPQHF
13	TRBV29-1	TRBJ2-7	TRBD1	medium-sized	TGCAGCGTTGAAGGGACAGGGAACTACGAGCAGTACTTC	CSVEGTGNYEQYF
16	TRBV6-5	TRBJ2-2	-	-	TGTGCCAGCAGCAATGGACAGCTTAAGAACACCGGGGAGCTGTTTTTT	CASSNGQLKNTGELFF
13	TRBV30	TRBJ1-1	-	-	TGTGCCTGGAGCCCGACGGGGAACACTGAAGCTTTCTTT	CAWSPTGNTEAFF
14	TRBV19	TRBJ1-2	-	once	TGTGCCAGTAGTATCCGCAACATTAACTATGGCTACACCTTC	CASSIRNINYGYTF
15	TRBV19	TRBJ2-1	-	-	TGTGCCAGTAGCGGGGGCCGGGGGCCGGGGGATGAGCAGTTCTTC	CASSGGRGPGDEQFF
14	TRBV6-5	TRBJ2-3	-	-	TGTGCCAGCAGTACCTTAGGAGCAGCAGATACGCAGTATTTT	CASSTLGAADTQYF
18	TRBV4-2	TRBJ2-7	TRBD1	-	TGTGCCAGCAGCCAACCTCGGGACAGGGGCCACCATGGGAACGAGCAGTACTTC	CASSQPRDRGHHGNEQYF
14	TRBV18	TRBJ2-6	-	-	TGTGCCAGCTCACCAGGGCCTGGGGCCAACGTCCTGACTTTC	CASSPGPGANVLTF
13	TRBV29-1	TRBJ2-7	-	few	TGCAGCGTTGAGGACGGTATCTCCTACGAGCAGTACTTC	CSVEDGISYEQYF
14	TRBV5-6	TRBJ1-4	TRBD1	-	TGTGCCAGCAGCCGAGGACAGGGTGCTGAAAAACTGTTTTTT	CASSRGQGAEKLFF
15	TRBV27	TRBJ2-1	TRBD1	few	TGTGCCAGCAGCTTCCCCGGGACAGCGTACAATGAGCAGTTCTTC	CASSFPGTAYNEQFF
14	TRBV10-1	TRBJ2-2	-	once	TGCGCCAGCAGTCCGGGGAGGACCGGCGGGGAGCTGTTTTTT	CASSPGRTGGELFF
13	TRBV18	TRBJ2-1	-	-	TGTGCCAGCTCCCTTGGGGAGAACAATGAGCAGTTCTTC	CASSLGENNEQFF
15	TRBV27	TRBJ2-3	TRBD1	few	TGTGCCAGCAGCAGGGGGTTCGGGAGCACAGATACGCAGTATTTT	CASSRGFGSTDTQYF
15	TRBV20-1	TRBJ2-1	TRBD2	-	TGCAGTACCCAGAGCGGGGGGGCGTCCTACAATGAGCAGTTCTTC	CSTQSGGASYNEQFF
17	TRBV27	TRBJ2-7	TRBD1	-	TGTGCCAGCAGTTTATCTACTACCGGGACAGTCTCCTACGAGCAGTACTTC	CASSLSTTGTVSYEQYF
15	TRBV27	TRBJ2-6	-	few	TGTGCCAGCAGTTTAAGGAGCTCTGGGGCCAACGTCCTGACTTTC	CASSLRSSGANVLTF
12	TRBV5-4	TRBJ1-2	-	-	TGTGCCAGCAGCTCTGACAGTTATGGCTACACCTTC	CASSSDSYGYTF
14	TRBV13	TRBJ1-2	TRBD1	-	TGTGCCAGCAGCCCGGGAACAGGGGCAGGAGGCTACACCTTC	CASSPGTGAGGYTF
15	TRBV15	TRBJ1-6	-	few	TGTGCCACCAGCAGTCCCGGGGGGGATAATTCACCCCTCCACTTT	CATSSPGGDNSPLHF